These T cell receptor beta chains were read from a single sample in a study of blood T cell repertoires in COVID-19. The assay was immunoSEQ multiplex PCR, and TCRdb's table has in-frame clones only and misses some. The sample has 300,000 to 400,000 clones; over 70% are singletons. Sample: PBMCs or T cells enriched from blood (not recorded which). The receptors shown here come from a man aged 25 to 45 who had recovered from COVID-19. Each CDR3 is given with its conserved first and last residue. The D gene is left open where the match is weak. Part of the rows lack a size; the others show once, few, many or a class for expanded clones.

TRBV12-3/TRBV12-4	NA	NA	TRBJ1-2	CASTRGRNYGYTF	TGTGCCAGCACCCGAGGCAGAAACTATGGCTACACCTTC
TRBV3-1/TRBV3-2	NA	NA	TRBJ1-5	CASSQGGGLGNQPQHF	TGTGCCAGCAGCCAAGGGGGAGGTTTGGGCAATCAGCCCCAGCATTTT
TRBV5-1	TRBD1	NA	TRBJ1-2	CASSLGGSPSEYGYTF	TGCGCCAGCAGCTTAGGGGGCAGCCCTTCCGAGTATGGCTACACCTTC
TRBV4-1	NA	NA	TRBJ2-3	CASSQDEVLRGGGTDTQYF	TGCGCCAGCAGCCAAGATGAGGTACTCAGAGGGGGGGGTACAGATACGCAGTATTTT
TRBV27	TRBD1	NA	TRBJ1-6	CASSQGTGGNSPLHF	TGTGCCAGCAGCCAAGGGACAGGGGGCAATTCACCCCTCCACTTT
TRBV7-6	TRBD1	NA	TRBJ1-1	CASSLAGQLNTEAFF	TGTGCCAGCAGCCTAGCGGGACAGCTGAACACTGAAGCTTTCTTT
TRBV3-1/TRBV3-2	NA	once	TRBJ1-5	CASSQRGVGSQHF	TGTGCCAGCAGCCAGCGGGGGGTCGGCTCCCAACATTTT
TRBV7-8	NA	NA	TRBJ1-6	CASSLRGGHNSPLHF	TGTGCCAGCAGCTTAAGGGGAGGACATAATTCACCCCTCCACTTT
TRBV9	NA	NA	TRBJ2-1	CASSVLDHEQFF	TGTGCCAGCAGCGTATTAGATCATGAGCAGTTCTTC
TRBV3-1/TRBV3-2	NA	NA	TRBJ1-5	CASSQGSGVNQPQHF	TGTGCCAGCAGCCAAGGTAGCGGGGTGAATCAGCCCCAGCATTTT
TRBV5-4	TRBD1	NA	TRBJ2-7	CASSRLGTGEGYEQYF	TGTGCCAGCAGCCGACTAGGGACAGGGGAAGGTTACGAGCAGTACTTC
TRBV6-5	NA	NA	TRBJ2-7	CASRLAVQGSYEQYF	TGTGCCAGCAGACTGGCGGTTCAGGGATCCTACGAGCAGTACTTC
TRBV6-5	NA	NA	TRBJ1-1	CASSYSLRQFLAFF	TGTGCCAGCAGTTACTCGCTTAGACAGTTTCTGGCTTTCTTT
TRBV28	NA	NA	TRBJ2-3	CASSPGADTQYF	TGTGCCAGCAGCCCCGGGGCAGATACGCAGTATTTT
TRBV21-1	NA	NA	TRBJ2-6	CASSKGAAPKVSGANVLTF	TGTGCCAGCAGCAAAGGGGCAGCTCCCAAAGTCTCTGGGGCCAACGTCCTGACTTTC
TRBV15	NA	NA	TRBJ1-1	CATSRDRQAEAFF	TGTGCCACCAGCAGAGATCGGCAGGCAGAAGCTTTCTTT
TRBV7-8	NA	NA	TRBJ1-1	CASSLEGLDTEAFF	TGTGCCAGCAGCTTGGAGGGGTTGGACACTGAAGCTTTCTTT
TRBV25-1	NA	NA	TRBJ1-1	CASSAVNTEAFF	TGTGCCAGCAGTGCCGTTAACACTGAAGCTTTCTTT
TRBV18	NA	NA	TRBJ2-7	CASSPTDRPPYEQYF	TGTGCCAGCTCACCGACCGACAGGCCTCCCTACGAGCAGTACTTC
TRBV3-1/TRBV3-2	NA	NA	TRBJ2-2	CASSQDPGYTGELFF	TGTGCCAGCAGCCAAGATCCGGGGTACACCGGGGAGCTGTTTTTT
TRBV6-1	NA	NA	TRBJ1-5	CASSEHRASRHSNQPQHF	TGTGCCAGCAGTGAACACAGGGCTTCTCGACATAGCAATCAGCCCCAGCATTTT
TRBV5-1	TRBD2	NA	TRBJ2-3	CASSLAGLAGEDTQYF	TGCGCCAGCAGCTTGGCCGGTCTAGCGGGGGAAGATACGCAGTATTTT